The 21 T cell receptor beta chains listed next were all sequenced from one sample in a study of beta chain features in type 1 diabetes. Their specific antigens are unknown. General study results and limits: Type 1 diabetes patients showed a moderate but significant shortening of TCRB CDR3s in all four CD4+ subsets.

The entirety of the isolated RNA underwent reverse transcription, so expressed TCRB transcripts were sequenced. Method: immunoSEQ multiplex PCR; TCRdb's copy keeps in-frame clones and lacks some. The repertoire consists of 300,000 to 400,000 clones, with around 8.5% occurring once and the leading ten covering approximately 1%. Source material: central memory CD4+ T cells from blood. These receptors all come from a man aged 25 to 45 with type 1 diabetes.

The V gene is TRBV6-5, the J gene TRBJ2-5, with D perhaps matching TRBD1 (6 bases). The CDR3 extends over 16 amino acids. Trimming removed 0 bases at V and 2 bases at J, with 13 bases between. Germline V CDR1 and CDR2: MNHEY, SVGAGI. This CDR3 is CASSYSVTGWQETQYF. CDR3 nucleotides: TGTGCCAGCAGTTACTCGGTTACAGGGTGGCAAGAGACCCAGTACTTC.

The V gene is TRBV7-2, the J gene TRBJ1-1; the D gene is possibly TRBD1 (5 bases). V was cut by 5 bases and J by 8 bases, with 12 bases left in between. The CDR3 has 12 amino acids. Germline V gives CDR1 SGHTA, CDR2 FQGNSA. CDR3 in DNA: TGTGCCAGCAGCCCAACTACAGGAGAAGCTTTCTTT. Its translation is CASSPTTGEAFF. Drawing the rest from reference TRBV7-2 and TRBJ1-1, the complete variable domain is GAGVSQSPSNKVTEKGKDVELRCDPISGHTALYWYRQSLGQGLEFLIYFQGNSAPDKSGLPSDRFSAERTGGSVSTLTIQRTQQEDSAVYLCASSPTTGEAFFGQGTRLTVV.

The chain couples TRBV2 to TRBJ1-1, with D tentatively TRBD1 (5 bases). Trimming left V 6 bases short and J 11 bases short, with 16 bases between. The CDR3 extends over 12 amino acids. CDR1 SNHLY and CDR2 FYNNEI come from the germline V gene. The DNA for the CDR3 is TGTGCCAGCAGCACCAGACAGAATGGCGCTTTCTTT. This encodes CASSTRQNGAFF.

This clone came up many times. The rearrangement joins TRBV19 to TRBJ1-2; the D gene is possibly TRBD1 (5 bases). The CDR3 totals 14 residues. CDR1 and CDR2 (germline): LNHDA, SQIVND (reference sequence). Trimming pared 7 bases from V and 4 bases from J, leaving 16 bases between. The CDR3, as DNA: TGTGCCAGTACCCCGGGACCGGCCCGCTATGGCTACACCTTC. This translates into CASTPGPARYGYTF.

In this sample, this clone turned up a few times. The rearrangement links TRBV29-1 to TRBJ2-6; D remains unclear. V lost 7 bases, J lost 0 bases, and 10 bases lay in between. The CDR3 consists of 14 residues. Germline values: CDR1 SQVTM, CDR2 ANQGSEA. CDR3: CSAALSSGANVLTF. The CDR3 DNA follows: TGCAGCGCCGCGCTCAGCTCTGGGGCCAACGTCCTGACTTTC.

There are a few counts of this clone. The chain recombines TRBV7-2 with TRBJ2-7; 12 bases fit TRBD1. The CDR3 extends over 16 amino acids. The junction had 7 bases not matched to a gene; V was cut back by 1 base and J by 6 bases. The V gene's germline CDR1 is SGHTA and CDR2 FQGNSA. The CDR3 sequence: CASSLVSGTGGAEQYF. CDR3 nucleotides: TGTGCCAGCAGCTTAGTTTCTGGGACAGGGGGCGCCGAGCAGTACTTC.

The chain carries TRBV6-5 and TRBJ1-3; D is ambiguous. V lost 6 bases to trimming and J lost 0 bases, with 12 bases between them. The CDR3 extends over 15 amino acids. Germline V gene data show CDR1 as MNHEY and CDR2 as SVGAGI. The CDR3 DNA reads TGTGCCAGCAGCTACGGACTCGGCTCTGGAAACACCATATATTTT. Translation gives CASSYGLGSGNTIYF.

The sample holds a few counts of this clone. The rearrangement joins TRBV30 to TRBJ2-5; D tentatively reads TRBD1 or TRBD2 (5 bases each). The DNA end lines up better with TRBJ2-7; the J call may be wrong. The CDR3 sequence is 13 residues long. Germline-derived CDR1 and CDR2 are GTSNPN and SVGIG (reference sequence). CDR3 residues: CASTRDGSYEQYF. The CDR3 coding sequence is TGTGCCTCGACTCGGGACGGCTCCTACGAGCAGTACTTC.

The rearrangement links TRBV5-6 to TRBJ2-7; D ambiguous. This CDR3 has 13 amino acids. The germline gives CDR1 SGHDT, CDR2 YYEEEE. The V end lost 0 bases, the J end lost 4 bases, and 8 bases lay between the germline ends. CDR3 residues: CASSLGPEYEQYF. CDR3 bases: TGTGCCAGCAGCTTGGGACCAGAGTACGAGCAGTACTTC.

V usage is TRBV5-1 and J usage is TRBJ2-1; 9 bases are shared with TRBD1. Germline V gene lookup returns CDR1 SGHRS and CDR2 YFSETQ. The CDR3 runs to 14 residues. With 3 bases clipped from V and 9 bases from J, the junction kept 7 bases outside the gene matches. The DNA for the CDR3 is TGCGCCAGCAGCTGGGGACAGGGTAAAGGTGAGCAGTTCTTC. Its protein is CASSWGQGKGEQFF.

Remarks on this clone: The same CDR3 is also encoded by other DNA sequences in this sample. The chain recombines TRBV7-2 with TRBJ2-3; a possible D gene is TRBD2 (6 bases). V was shortened by 3 bases and J by 2 bases, with 12 bases between the two germline ends. This CDR3 region has 15 residues. Germline lookup yields CDR1 SGHTA and CDR2 FQGNSA. CDR3 sequence: CASSLAGLATDTQYF. The CDR3 DNA follows: TGTGCCAGCAGCTTGGCGGGGTTGGCCACAGATACGCAGTATTTT. The full variable domain, rest sourced from reference TRBV7-2 and TRBJ2-3, is GAGVSQSPSNKVTEKGKDVELRCDPISGHTALYWYRQSLGQGLEFLIYFQGNSAPDKSGLPSDRFSAERTGGSVSTLTIQRTQQEDSAVYLCASSLAGLATDTQYFGPGTRLTVL.

The chain combines TRBV21-1 with TRBJ2-7; the D segment call TRBD1 is taken from the table without a DNA check. TRBV21-1 is a pseudogene. The length of the CDR3 is 16 residues. The CDR3 region is CASSKVARQGLGEQYF. The CDR3 DNA reads TGTGCCAGCAGCAAAGTGGCTCGCCAGGGGTTAGGGGAGCAGTACTTC.

The V call is TRBV7-2, the J call TRBJ2-2; 13 bases agree with TRBD2. The CDR3 has 17 amino acids. Germline assignment: CDR1 SGHTA and CDR2 FQGNSA. With V trimmed by 5 bases and J by 7 bases, 10 bases remained unmatched. This chain's CDR3 is CASSLEGLAGSGGELFF. The CDR3 nucleotides read TGTGCCAGCAGCCTAGAGGGACTAGCGGGGAGTGGCGGGGAGCTGTTTTTT.

This clone was seen many times. The V and J genes are TRBV7-6 and TRBJ2-3; perhaps TRBD2 as D (5 bases). V was cut by 3 bases and J by 0 bases, with 10 bases left in between. Germline V gives CDR1 SGHVS, CDR2 FNYEAQ. The CDR3 has 15 residues. For the CDR3, the DNA is TGTGCCAGCAGCTTGAGGGTAGCTAGCACAGATACGCAGTATTTT. Protein product: CASSLRVASTDTQYF.

The rearrangement links TRBV19 to TRBJ2-7; TRBD2 might be the D (7 bases). The V gene lost 6 bases and the J gene lost 1 base, with 16 bases spanning the gap. Germline values: CDR1 LNHDA, CDR2 SQIVND (reference sequence). The CDR3 is 15 amino acids. CDR3: CASSRSGGESYEQYF. CDR3 sequence (DNA): TGTGCCAGTAGCCGTTCGGGGGGCGAATCCTACGAGCAGTACTTC. The whole variable domain, remainder taken from reference TRBV19 and TRBJ2-7, is DGGITQSPKYLFRKEGQNVTLSCEQNLNHDAMYWYRQDPGQGLRLIYYSQIVNDFQKGDIAEGYSVSREKKESFPLTVTSAQKNPTAFYLCASSRSGGESYEQYFGPGTRLTVT.

This clone was found many times. V usage is TRBV5-8 and J usage is TRBJ1-2; D not certain. The V and J ends lost 1 base and 3 bases respectively, with 4 bases between them. Germline V gene data show CDR1 as SGHTS and CDR2 as YDEGEE. This CDR3 spans 12 amino acids. The CDR3 sequence: CASSLTDYGYTF. CDR3 nucleotide sequence: TGTGCCAGCAGCTTGACAGACTATGGCTACACCTTC.

The table lists this clone with a few counts. CDR3 residues: CAWDPGQGMSYEQYF. CDR3 nucleotide sequence: TGTGCCTGGGACCCGGGACAGGGGATGTCCTACGAGCAGTACTTC. V usage is TRBV30 and J usage is TRBJ2-7; 10 nucleotides match TRBD1. The CDR3 covers 15 residues. Trimming cost V 5 bases and J 1 base; bases outside gene matches: 8. Germline-derived CDR1 and CDR2 are GTSNPN and SVGIG (reference sequence). The full variable domain, its missing parts supplied by reference TRBV30 and TRBJ2-7, is SQTIHQWPATLVQPVGSPLSLECTVEGTSNPNLYWYRQAAGRGLQLLFYSVGIGQISSEVPQNLSASRPQDRQFILSSKKLLLSDSGFYLCAWDPGQGMSYEQYFGPGTRLTVT.

This clone has only a few counts. The V and J genes are TRBV5-4 and TRBJ1-2; a weak D match, TRBD1 (6 bases). The V gene's germline CDR1 is SGHNT and CDR2 YYREEE (reference sequence). Trimming took 4 bases from V and 1 from J, leaving 11 bases between them. This CDR3 contains 14 residues. CDR3 in amino acids: CASSQGTNNYGYTF. The CDR3 bases are TGTGCCAGCAGCCAAGGGACAAATAACTATGGCTACACCTTC.

The chain recombines TRBV28 with TRBJ1-6; 8 nucleotides line up with TRBD1. CDR3 length: 15 amino acids. With 6 bases clipped from V and 7 bases from J, the junction kept 8 bases outside the gene matches. Germline V lookup: CDR1 MDHEN, CDR2 SYDVKM. The CDR3 protein is CASSSIQGANSPLHF. The CDR3 nucleotides read TGTGCCAGCAGCAGTATTCAGGGGGCCAATTCACCCCTCCACTTT.

The gene calls are TRBV25-1 and TRBJ2-5, with a weak D call TRBD1 (7 bases). Per germline, CDR1 MGHDK and CDR2 SYGVNS. Trimming shortened V by 4 bases and J by 7 bases, and 16 bases separated the two germline ends. CDR3 size: 14 residues. This chain's CDR3 is CASSALRGAGTQYF. Written as DNA, the CDR3 is TGTGCCAGCAGTGCCCTCAGGGGGGCGGGGACCCAGTACTTC.

This chain uses TRBV10-3 with TRBJ1-2; 9 bases line up with TRBD1. Germline V CDR1 and CDR2: ENHRY, SYGVKD. Trimming removed 10 bases from V and 8 bases from J; junction bases left unmatched: 17. The CDR3 sequence is 15 residues long. CDR3 coding DNA: TGTGCCACCAGGGACCAACTGGACAGGGGAGTCGGCTACACCTTC. The encoded protein is CATRDQLDRGVGYTF.